Below, 30 T cell receptor beta chains from the same sample are listed, as sequenced in a study of beta chain features in type 1 diabetes. Expressed TCRB transcripts were sequenced after all isolated RNA was converted to cDNA. Some clones are missing from TCRdb's copy, which holds only in-frame ones; the method was immunoSEQ multiplex PCR. The sample records roughly 500,000 clones, about an eighth being singletons. Sequencing was done on a sample of naive CD4+ T cells from blood. These receptors were collected from a woman under 30 in good health.

A few counts support this clone. This chain uses TRBV6-6 with TRBJ2-2, with 9 bases matching TRBD2. Trimming took 10 bases from V and 5 from J; bases not matched to a gene: 14. This CDR3 spans 16 amino acids. Per the germline V gene, CDR1 is MNHNY and CDR2 is SVGAGI (reference sequence). In nucleotides, the CDR3 is TGTGCCATCCCCCGGTCTCAAGCGGGAGGTACCGGGGAGCTGTTTTTT. Translated: CAIPRSQAGGTGELFF.

The chain links TRBV18 to TRBJ1-6; no definite D call. The CDR3 length is 16 residues. Germline assignment: CDR1 KGHSH and CDR2 LQKENI. With 4 bases removed from V and 9 bases from J, the gap between germline ends came to 19 bases. The CDR3 bases are TGTGCCAGCTCACGGAAAACGGACGGGAGAGGTTCACCCCTCCACTTT. This encodes CASSRKTDGRGSPLHF. Based on the CDR3 plus reference TRBV18 and TRBJ1-6, the full variable domain is NAGVMQNPRHLVRRRGQEARLRCSPMKGHSHVYWYRQLPEEGLKFMVYLQKENIIDESGMPKERFSAEFPKEGPSILRIQQVVRGDSAAYFCASSRKTDGRGSPLHFGNGTRLTVT.

The gene calls are TRBV10-3 and TRBJ2-1; 9 bases fit TRBD2. Germline CDR1 ENHRY, CDR2 SYGVKD. The V gene end was trimmed by 1 base and the J gene end by 2 bases; junction bases not matched to a gene: 6. The CDR3 runs 17 residues. CDR3 coding DNA: TGTGCCATCAGTGAGTACTTAGCGGGAGTCACCTACAATGAGCAGTTCTTC. It translates to CAISEYLAGVTYNEQFF.

This clone was observed a few times. The chain recombines TRBV16 with TRBJ2-1; no reliable D call. Trimming removed 6 bases at V and 2 bases at J, with 8 bases between. CDR1 and CDR2 from the germline V gene are KGHSY and FQNENV. The CDR3 is 13 amino acids. The CDR3, as DNA: TGTGCCAGCAGAGACTCTACCTACAATGAGCAGTTCTTC. Its protein product is CASRDSTYNEQFF.

This clone was seen only a few times. V is TRBV7-8 and J is TRBJ2-7, with D possibly matching TRBD2 (6 bases). The CDR3 has 13 residues. V lost 6 bases to trimming and J lost 3 bases, with 12 bases between them. Germline V gene lookup returns CDR1 SGHVS and CDR2 FQNEAQ. The CDR3 DNA is TGTGCCAGCAGGCGTCGGGGACTCTACGAGCAGTACTTC. Translation: CASRRRGLYEQYF.

This clone turned up a few times. J is TRBJ1-1 and V is TRBV25-1; TRBD1 is a possible D gene (5 bases). Germline V gives CDR1 MGHDK, CDR2 SYGVNS. CDR3 length: 16 residues. With 7 bases removed from V and 3 bases from J, the gap between germline ends came to 21 bases. As DNA, the CDR3 is TGTGCCAGCACTCCACCTCAATGGGCCAGGGACACTGAAGCTTTCTTT. Translation: CASTPPQWARDTEAFF.

This clone appeared a few times. The chain employs TRBV21-1 and TRBJ2-7; the table gives TRBD2 as D, unverified against the DNA. TRBV21-1 is a known pseudogene. The CDR3 length is 17 residues. The CDR3 sequence is CASSANGETRKEYEQYV. As DNA, the CDR3 is TGTGCCAGCAGCGCAAATGGGGAGACTCGGAAGGAATACGAGCAGTACGTC.

The gene calls are TRBV6-5 and TRBJ1-1; possible D gene TRBD1, 5 bases. Germline V gene sequence: CDR1 MNHEY, CDR2 SVGAGI. Trimming shortened V by 5 bases and J by 1 base, and 11 bases separated the two germline ends. The length of the CDR3 is 14 residues. In DNA form, the CDR3 reads TGTGCCAGCAGTCAAGACAGATCGAACACTGAAGCTTTCTTT. Encoded protein: CASSQDRSNTEAFF.

The chain joins TRBV27 to TRBJ2-2; the match to TRBD1 covers 8 bases. V trimming: 5 bases; J trimming: 5 bases; junction bases outside the gene matches: 7. Germline CDR1 MNHEY, CDR2 SMNVEV (reference sequence). The CDR3 spans 15 residues. As DNA, the CDR3 is TGTGCCAGCAGTCGCCGGACAGGGACGACCGGGGAGCTGTTTTTT. This sequence encodes CASSRRTGTTGELFF.

V is TRBV9 and J is TRBJ2-2, with TRBD1 as a possible D gene (6 bases). The V and J ends lost 6 bases and 6 bases respectively, with 15 bases between them. Germline lookup yields CDR1 SGDLS and CDR2 YYNGEE. CDR3 size: 14 residues. The CDR3 DNA follows: TGTGCCAGCATGAGGGGGAATCAGCCCGGGGAGCTGTTTTTT. It specifies CASMRGNQPGELFF. Supplemented by reference TRBV9 and TRBJ2-2, the full variable domain reads DSGVTQTPKHLITATGQRVTLRCSPRSGDLSVYWYQQSLDQGLQFLIQYYNGEERAKGNILERFSAQQFPDLHSELNLSSLELGDSALYFCASMRGNQPGELFFGEGSRLTVL.

This clone was found a few times. The chain combines TRBV11-1 with TRBJ2-3, with D possibly matching TRBD2 (5 bases). V was pared by 1 base and J by 3 bases, with 8 bases between. Germline CDR1 reads SGHAT; CDR2 reads FQDESV (reference sequence). The CDR3 extends over 14 amino acids. The CDR3 DNA is TGTGCCAGCAGCTTAGGCCGGAGGACAGATACGCAGTATTTT. This codes for CASSLGRRTDTQYF. Variable domain in full (rest from reference TRBV11-1 and TRBJ2-3): EAEVAQSPRYKITEKSQAVAFWCDPISGHATLYWYRQILGQGPELLVQFQDESVVDDSQLPKDRFSAERLKGVDSTLKIQPAELGDSAMYLCASSLGRRTDTQYFGPGTRLTVL.

V is TRBV5-1 and J is TRBJ2-1, with 7 bases aligning to TRBD2. The CDR3 has 13 residues. Trimming took 6 bases from V and 3 from J; bases not matched to a gene: 3. Germline V gene data show CDR1 as SGHRS and CDR2 as YFSETQ. The CDR3, as DNA: TGCGCCAGCAATCGGGGGGACTACAATGAGCAGTTCTTC. As protein: CASNRGDYNEQFF.

This clone has more than one count but fewer than ten. The CDR3 is CAISESGQNLETQYF. The CDR3 coding sequence is TGTGCCATCAGTGAGTCGGGACAGAACCTGGAGACCCAGTACTTC. The chain recombines TRBV10-3 with TRBJ2-5; 7 nucleotides match TRBD1. V shed 0 bases and J 5 bases; nucleotides not matched to a gene: 6. CDR3 size: 15 residues. CDR1 and CDR2 (germline): ENHRY, SYGVKD.

This clone showed up just a few times. The CDR3 coding sequence is TGTGCCAGCAGCATGGGGACGGGTAGCAATCAGCCCCAGCATTTT. This encodes CASSMGTGSNQPQHF. The chain couples TRBV7-2 to TRBJ1-5; TRBD1 is a possible D gene (5 bases). The V gene's germline CDR1 is SGHTA and CDR2 FQGNSA. V was shortened by 5 bases and J by 0 bases, with 11 bases between the two germline ends. The CDR3 loop spans 15 amino acids.

The genes are TRBV30 and TRBJ2-7; 8 bases are shared with TRBD2. The V and J ends lost 0 bases and 6 bases, in that order; junction bases with no gene match: 4. The CDR3 contains 13 residues. Germline CDR1 and CDR2: GTSNPN and SVGIG (reference sequence). The CDR3 DNA sequence: TGTGCCTGGAGTGTACTGGGACTAGGCGAGCAGTACTTC. It is translated as CAWSVLGLGEQYF.

This chain connects TRBV7-3 to TRBJ1-5; D remains unclear. V was shortened by 6 bases and J by 8 bases, with 14 bases between the two germline ends. The V gene's germline CDR1 is SGHTA and CDR2 FQGTGA. The CDR3 consists of 13 residues. In nucleotides, the CDR3 is TGTGCCAGCAGTCGTACGAAGGGTGAGCCCCAGCATTTT. As protein: CASSRTKGEPQHF.

The gene calls are TRBV5-1 and TRBJ2-3; D is unclear. In germline, CDR1 is SGHRS, CDR2 YFSETQ. This CDR3 is built from 13 residues. Trimming left V 0 bases short and J 6 bases short, with 8 bases between. The CDR3 spells CASSLAPADTQYF. DNA of the CDR3: TGCGCCAGCAGCTTGGCCCCAGCGGATACGCAGTATTTT.

This clone was picked up a small number of times. The CDR3 nucleotides read TGTGCCAGCAGCCCTCCGGGACTAGCGGGAGCAGATACGCAGTATTTT. Translated, it gives CASSPPGLAGADTQYF. The V gene is TRBV14, the J gene TRBJ2-3, with 14 positions matching TRBD2. Germline loops: CDR1 SGHDN, CDR2 FVKESK. There are 16 residues in the CDR3. V lost 4 bases, J lost 4 bases, and 4 bases stayed unmatched.

The chain carries TRBV7-2 and TRBJ1-2; TRBD1 agrees at 7 bases. The V and J ends lost 3 bases and 7 bases, in that order; junction bases with no gene match: 2. This CDR3 contains 12 residues. Germline values: CDR1 SGHTA, CDR2 FQGNSA. CDR3 loop: CASSLDRIGYTF. The CDR3 bases are TGTGCCAGCAGCTTGGACAGGATTGGCTACACCTTC.

V gene TRBV6-6 combines with J gene TRBJ1-5; D unresolved. Trimming took 6 bases from V and 9 from J, leaving 9 bases between them. The CDR3 is 11 amino acids. The germline gives CDR1 MNHNY, CDR2 SVGAGI (reference sequence). CDR3 in amino acids: CASSYQGPQHF. CDR3 coding DNA: TGTGCCAGCAGCTACCAAGGGCCCCAGCATTTT.

This clone appeared a few times. The J gene is TRBJ2-6, the V gene TRBV9; the match to TRBD2 covers 9 bases. This CDR3 is 18 amino acids long. Germline V gives CDR1 SGDLS, CDR2 YYNGEE. The J segment lost 10 bases and the V segment lost 0 bases, leaving 14 bases of the junction unmatched. The CDR3 bases are TGTGCCAGCAGCGTAGTTCCCGGGCTAGCGGGGCCCTTAAACGTCCTGACTTTC. It codes for CASSVVPGLAGPLNVLTF.

This clone was detected a few times. The J gene is TRBJ2-5, the V gene TRBV25-1; 8 nucleotides line up with TRBD1. Germline V gene sequence: CDR1 MGHDK, CDR2 SYGVNS. Trimming took 3 bases from V and 4 from J; bases not matched to a gene: 7. The CDR3 loop spans 15 amino acids. The CDR3: CASSEASGGAETQYF. The CDR3 coding sequence is TGTGCCAGCAGTGAGGCCTCAGGGGGCGCAGAGACCCAGTACTTC.

V is TRBV28 and J is TRBJ1-2, with D tentatively TRBD1 (5 bases). This CDR3 contains 14 residues. Trimming removed 8 bases at V and 4 bases at J, with 17 bases between. Germline lookup yields CDR1 MDHEN and CDR2 SYDVKM. As DNA, the CDR3 is TGTGCCAGCCGCTTAGACCGGGACCCCTATGGCTACACCTTC. It yields the protein CASRLDRDPYGYTF.

The J gene is TRBJ2-4, the V gene TRBV5-4; perhaps D is TRBD1 or TRBD2 (5 bases each). The CDR3 runs 16 residues. The V and J ends lost 2 bases and 0 bases respectively, with 12 bases between them. Germline lookup yields CDR1 SGHNT and CDR2 YYREEE (reference sequence). CDR3 DNA sequence: TGTGCCAGCAGCTTACTAACCGGGACAGCCAAAAACATTCAGTACTTC. Amino acids: CASSLLTGTAKNIQYF.

This clone came up a few times. The chain combines TRBV5-1 with TRBJ2-5, with 8 positions matching TRBD1. The CDR3 runs 14 residues. Germline loops: CDR1 SGHRS, CDR2 YFSETQ. V lost 4 bases and J lost 3; bases outside the gene matches: 5. The CDR3 protein is CASSKDRGKETQYF. DNA for the CDR3: TGCGCCAGCAGCAAAGACAGGGGCAAAGAGACCCAGTACTTC.

This clone was recorded a few times. The chain couples TRBV14 to TRBJ1-5; D uncertain. CDR1 is SGHDN, CDR2 FVKESK, per germline. The ends were cut back, 5 bases at V and 5 bases at J, with 10 bases in the middle. The CDR3 length is 13 residues. As DNA, the CDR3 is TGTGCCAGCAGCGCCCGGATTGATCAGCCCCAGCATTTT. Translated, it gives CASSARIDQPQHF.

The chain uses TRBV14 and TRBJ1-1, with D unresolved. Germline loops: CDR1 SGHDN, CDR2 FVKESK. Trimming took off 1 base at V and 1 base at J, with 4 bases between the two ends. The CDR3 has 13 residues. The chain's CDR3 is CASSQGQNTEAFF. Here the CDR3 DNA reads TGTGCCAGCAGCCAAGGACAGAACACTGAAGCTTTCTTT. Looking up the rest from reference TRBV14 and TRBJ1-1 gives the full variable domain: EAGVTQFPSHSVIEKGQTVTLRCDPISGHDNLYWYRRVMGKEIKFLLHFVKESKQDESGMPNNRFLAERTGGTYSTLKVQPAELEDSGVYFCASSQGQNTEAFFGQGTRLTVV.

The chain has TRBV7-9 and TRBJ1-1; a possible D gene is TRBD1 (5 bases). There are 15 residues in the CDR3. Germline assignment: CDR1 SEHNR and CDR2 FQNEAQ (reference sequence). V lost 1 base to trimming and J lost 0 bases, with 9 bases between them. CDR3 DNA sequence: TGTGCCAGCAGCTTAGTGCGGGGGATGAACACTGAAGCTTTCTTT. This codes for CASSLVRGMNTEAFF.

A few counts support this clone. The chain links TRBV14 to TRBJ1-6, with D unresolved. Per the germline V gene, CDR1 is SGHDN and CDR2 is FVKESK. Trimming took 5 bases from V and 9 from J, leaving 11 bases between them. This CDR3 spans 13 amino acids. CDR3 in DNA: TGTGCCAGCAGCTCTATTCTTGGTTCACCCCTCCACTTT. Translating it yields CASSSILGSPLHF.

This clone was seen a handful of times. V gene TRBV30 combines with J gene TRBJ1-2, with D hard to call. Germline CDR1 is GTSNPN and CDR2 is SVGIG (reference sequence). CDR3 length: 12 residues. V was pared by 1 base and J by 4 bases, with 7 bases between. In DNA, the CDR3 is TGTGCCTGGAGTGCCTGGTTCTATGGCTACACCTTC. Protein: CAWSAWFYGYTF.